The T cell receptor (beta chain) described here comes from a study of beta chain features in type 1 diabetes. Study-level results: A greater similarity of naive, central memory and Treg TCRB repertoires was seen among patients than among healthy donors. Shortening that was moderate but significant affected the TCRB CDR3s of Type 1 diabetes patients in all four CD4+ subsets.

Reverse transcribing all isolated RNA meant expressed TCRB transcripts were sequenced. The average output of naive, central memory and regulatory T cell samples was about 3.57 million reads. The method was immunoSEQ multiplex PCR; TCRdb's version includes in-frame clones alone and lacks a portion of them. The table lists about 340,000 clones, 13% of them singletons. The CDR3 consists of 15 residues. The V segment lost 4 bases and the J segment 2 bases; nucleotides outside the gene matches: 6. CDR1 is SGHNT and CDR2 is YYREEE in the germline V gene (reference sequence). This clone was detected a few times. Its antigen is unknown.

The source is a woman younger than 30 with type 1 diabetes. The sample comprised naive CD4+ T cells from blood. V usage is TRBV5-4 and J usage is TRBJ2-3; the match to TRBD1 covers 8 bases. The CDR3 loop reads CASSPGQGFTDTQYF. CDR3 nucleotide sequence: TGTGCCAGCAGCCCAGGACAGGGATTCACAGATACGCAGTATTTT.